This TCR beta chain was identified during a study of glioma-infiltrating T cells. Study details: Glioblastomas were WHO grade IV, sampled at first diagnosis; low-grade were grade II.

Details on this clonotype: The target antigen is unknown.

Amplification of TCR alpha and beta CDR3 regions from RNA used iRepertoire nested multiplex PCR. TCRdb itself ran the multiplex PCR reads through MiXCR, one entry per CDR3 protein. The sample includes a few hundred thousand distinct CDR3 sequences, roughly two fifths of them seen just once. Points from the study as a whole: Shared blood CDR3 signature motifs marked patients with low tissue-blood divergence. Only very few CDR3 sequences appeared in both tissue and blood.

Per germline, CDR1 SGHTA and CDR2 FQGNSA. There are 15 residues in the CDR3. V lost 5 bases, J lost 13 bases, and 24 bases lay in between. The specimen sequenced was glioma tissue, nonneoplastic brain tissue, or PBMCs (not recorded which). The chain carries TRBV7-2 and TRBJ2-1, with D uncertain. The TCR comes from a human donor with low-grade glioma or glioblastoma, undergoing nonglioma brain surgery, or in good health (not recorded which). CDR3 region: CASSPAVGTQETQFF. The CDR3 bases are TGTGCCAGCAGCCCCGCCGTAGGCACCCAAGAGACCCAGTTCTTC.